The next 14 T cell receptor beta chains were all read from a single sample in a study of shared clonotypes between healthy human individuals. TCRdb keeps only in-frame clones here, not all; method: immunoSEQ multiplex PCR. The sample has some 2,000,000 clones, 85% to 95% seen once. Sequencing input: naive CD4+ T cells sorted from blood. Subset specified: CD45RA+ positively selected. The source is a man aged 18 to 35 in good health.

The chain couples TRBV10-3 to TRBJ2-1, with D possibly TRBD2 on 6 matching bases. This CDR3 contains 16 residues. Looked up from germline, CDR1 is ENHRY and CDR2 is SYGVKD. Trimming left V 2 bases short and J 0 bases short, with 11 bases between. The CDR3 loop is CAISEGGLLSYNEQFF. The CDR3 DNA reads TGTGCCATCAGTGAGGGAGGGCTACTCTCCTACAATGAGCAGTTCTTC.

In its sample, this clone was seen many times. V usage is TRBV30 and J usage is TRBJ2-7, with a weak D call TRBD2 (5 bases). The V end was cut by 5 bases, the J end by 4 bases, with 12 bases between. The CDR3 length is 12 residues. Per germline, CDR1 GTSNPN and CDR2 SVGIG (reference sequence). The CDR3 DNA is TGTGCCTGGGCCCTAGCCCATTACGAGCAGTACTTC. This translates into CAWALAHYEQYF.

V and J are TRBV28 and TRBJ2-2, with 9 bases that match TRBD1. The CDR3 runs to 16 residues. The junction had 8 bases not matched to a gene; V was cut back by 3 bases and J by 6 bases. Germline V gives CDR1 MDHEN, CDR2 SYDVKM. The chain's CDR3 is CASSLRDRALSGELFF. In DNA form, the CDR3 reads TGTGCCAGCAGTTTGAGGGACAGGGCCTTATCCGGGGAGCTGTTTTTT.

This chain connects TRBV6-6 to TRBJ1-2; D gene uncertain. The CDR3 length is 13 residues. Per germline, CDR1 MNHNY and CDR2 SVGAGI (reference sequence). The V end was cut by 8 bases, the J end by 4 bases, with 14 bases between. The CDR3 spells CASQPEGSYGYTF. CDR3 DNA sequence: TGTGCCAGCCAGCCCGAGGGTTCCTATGGCTACACCTTC.

The rearrangement uses TRBV7-2 and TRBJ2-3, with D hard to call. V gave up 1 base and J gave up 0 bases, with 8 bases separating them. Germline CDR1 SGHTA, CDR2 FQGNSA. CDR3 length: 15 residues. DNA for the CDR3: TGTGCCAGCAGCTTAGAGTTCTCTAGCACAGATACGCAGTATTTT. Translation gives CASSLEFSSTDTQYF. Full variable domain (missing parts from reference TRBV7-2 and TRBJ2-3): GAGVSQSPSNKVTEKGKDVELRCDPISGHTALYWYRQSLGQGLEFLIYFQGNSAPDKSGLPSDRFSAERTGGSVSTLTIQRTQQEDSAVYLCASSLEFSSTDTQYFGPGTRLTVL.

In regard to this clone: Distinct nucleotide sequences in the sample also encode this CDR3. The chain employs TRBV5-1 and TRBJ1-5; possibly TRBD1 for D (5 bases). Germline V gene sequence: CDR1 SGHRS, CDR2 YFSETQ. This CDR3 has 13 residues. V lost 4 bases, J lost 4 bases, and 9 bases lay in between. The CDR3 here is CASSLDINQPQHF. DNA for the CDR3: TGCGCCAGCAGCCTGGACATAAATCAGCCCCAGCATTTT.

This clone was seen once. This specimen includes other DNA sequences encoding the same CDR3. The V call is TRBV19, the J call TRBJ2-7, with 10 nucleotides matching TRBD1. V lost 4 bases, J lost 4 bases, and 1 base stayed unmatched. Germline lookup yields CDR1 LNHDA and CDR2 SQIVND (reference sequence). CDR3 length: 13 residues. CDR3 coding DNA: TGTGCCAGTAGTAGGGACAGGGGTTACGAGCAGTACTTC. This gives the protein CASSRDRGYEQYF.

This clone occurred once. J is TRBJ1-6 and V is TRBV11-1; 7 bases align to TRBD1. CDR1 and CDR2 from the germline V gene are SGHAT and FQDESV (reference sequence). J was trimmed by 10 bases and V by 1 base; bases with no gene match: 4. This CDR3 is 14 amino acids long. In nucleotides, the CDR3 is TGTGCCAGCAGCTTAGGACAGGGATTGTCACCCCTCCACTTT. The encoded protein is CASSLGQGLSPLHF. Based on the CDR3 plus reference TRBV11-1 and TRBJ1-6, the full variable domain is EAEVAQSPRYKITEKSQAVAFWCDPISGHATLYWYRQILGQGPELLVQFQDESVVDDSQLPKDRFSAERLKGVDSTLKIQPAELGDSAMYLCASSLGQGLSPLHFGNGTRLTVT.

J is TRBJ2-3 and V is TRBV6-5; 7 bases agree with TRBD1. V shed 5 bases, J shed 2 bases, and the junction held 1 base outside the gene matches. This CDR3 has 13 residues. CDR1 is MNHEY, CDR2 SVGAGI, per germline. This CDR3 reads CASSGTATDTQYF. CDR3 coding DNA: TGTGCCAGCAGTGGGACAGCCACAGATACGCAGTATTTT.

This rearrangement joins TRBV5-1 to TRBJ2-5; 8 bases align to TRBD1. The CDR3 consists of 15 residues. V shed 4 bases, J shed 1 base, and the junction held 6 bases outside the gene matches. Germline CDR1 reads SGHRS; CDR2 reads YFSETQ. CDR3: CASSPITGGQETQYF. The CDR3 bases are TGCGCCAGCAGCCCTATTACAGGGGGCCAAGAGACCCAGTACTTC.

The DNA of the CDR3 is TGTGCCAGCGGACAGGGGTACACCGGGGAGCTGTTTTTT. Its protein is CASGQGYTGELFF. The chain has TRBV6-5 and TRBJ2-2, with 9 bases aligning to TRBD1. This CDR3 spans 13 amino acids. V lost 8 bases and J lost 3; bases outside the gene matches: 1. The germline V gene has CDR1 MNHEY and CDR2 SVGAGI.

V gene TRBV12-5 combines with J gene TRBJ1-1; 8 nucleotides align to TRBD1. The germline CDR1 and CDR2 sequences are LGHNT and FRNRAP. With 7 bases clipped from V and 9 bases from J, the junction kept 10 bases outside the gene matches. CDR3 length: 13 residues. CDR3 in amino acids: CASAQSGQGKAFF. The CDR3 DNA reads TGTGCTAGTGCCCAATCCGGACAGGGAAAAGCTTTCTTT.

The CDR3 here is CASSPRTAGAYEQYF. The CDR3 nucleotides read TGTGCCAGCTCACCACGCACAGCCGGCGCCTACGAGCAGTACTTC. The chain recombines TRBV18 with TRBJ2-7; the D is unclear. The germline V gene encodes CDR1 KGHSH and CDR2 LQKENI. The V and J ends lost 1 base and 2 bases respectively, with 12 bases between them. The CDR3 spans 15 residues. Full variable domain (missing parts from reference TRBV18 and TRBJ2-7): NAGVMQNPRHLVRRRGQEARLRCSPMKGHSHVYWYRQLPEEGLKFMVYLQKENIIDESGMPKERFSAEFPKEGPSILRIQQVVRGDSAAYFCASSPRTAGAYEQYFGPGTRLTVT.

The rearrangement uses TRBV7-2 and TRBJ2-7; TRBD1 might be the D (5 bases). Germline values: CDR1 SGHTA, CDR2 FQGNSA. V was clipped by 1 base and J by 3 bases, with 13 bases between them. The CDR3 is 15 residues long. As DNA, the CDR3 is TGTGCCAGCAGCTTAGTAGGGGATTTAAGCTACGAGCAGTACTTC. Amino acids: CASSLVGDLSYEQYF.